This T cell receptor (beta chain) was observed in a study of blood T cell repertoires in COVID-19 (dated by TCRdb to 2018 to 2020). About the investigation overall: Samples from collaborators originated in the United States, Italy and Spain and spanned both the acute and convalescent phases of COVID-19. The material from the prospective study consisted of cDNA or gDNA derived from T cells, B-cell-depleted T cells, or PBMCs. The dataset comprised deeply sampled blood TCRbeta repertoires from subjects exposed to, actively infected with, or recovered from COVID-19. The repertoires were made available in a free public database intended to serve as a resource for research on the immune response to SARS-CoV-2. The samples were drawn from the first 160 participants of the ongoing ImmuneRACE study and from more than 1,000 subjects provided by 6 global collaborators. The sample metadata nearly always contained a de-identified subject ID, COVID-19 status, age in years and sex. Where available, HLA class I and class II types were taken from metadata supplied by the sample provider and were not determined by assay-based typing.

Ends trimmed: V by 0 bases, J by 5 bases; bases unmatched to a gene: 6. Measured from the cysteine to the phenylalanine, the CDR3 is 15 residues long. CDR3 DNA is the only sequence kept; it has 45 bases, read in frame from the first base. Sequences LGHDT (CDR1) and YNNKEL (CDR2) are obtained from the germline V gene (reference sequence). Concerning this clone itself: The clone's antigen remains unknown. Per-nucleotide qualities are absent, and no much larger clonotype sits a single base away.

Summary of the overall study and its limitations: Clinical and demographic metadata were provided uncurated, with the amount varying by source and participant.

The collaborating institutions used their own protocols to collect whole blood in K2EDTA tubes. For TCRbeta analysis, collaborators shipped samples in one of three forms: frozen whole blood, isolated PBMCs, or DNA extracted from either of those sample types. The immunoSEQ Assay, a bias-controlled multiplex PCR, was used to amplify TCRbeta CDR3 regions from genomic DNA. As for how the authors treated the data: The number of nucleated cells in each sample was estimated by amplification of reference gene primers within the assay. To quantify the absolute abundance of each unique TCRbeta CDR3 rearrangement, sequence reads were collapsed and filtered. Productive Simpson clonality was computed per sample as the square root of Simpson's diversity index over productive rearrangements. TCRdb provides this immuneACCESS table in a form limited to in-frame rearrangements. Some clones are lacking; in checked studies, under half of them reflect an unresolved V gene, and why the rest are absent is not known. The V and J calls and clone size come from that table; D and trimming were worked out from the DNA. The sample table holds a few hundred thousand clones, of which 65% to 85% were seen once. The top ten hold less than 11% of the sample.

The chain was built from TRBV3-1 (or the pseudogene TRBV3-2) and TRBJ1-1, and 7 junction bases match TRBD1. The sample was peripheral blood. This receptor was identified in an elderly woman with acute or convalescent COVID-19. The sequence in DNA is TGTGCCAGCAGCCAAGATGCTAGGGGGCCGACTGAAGCTTTCTTT. Translated, it gives CASSQDARGPTEAFF.